This record looks at one TCR beta chain sequence and its context. The PCR contained 60 Vbeta and 13 Jbeta primers. Measured with immunoSEQ multiplex PCR; TCRdb has only the in-frame clones, and not every one. Among some 200,000 clones listed, roughly 68% were seen once. The sample is drawn from a study of cytomegalovirus exposure and HLA in healthy donors. The sequence was obtained from a middle-aged man in good health and CMV-seropositive. Sequenced: PBMCs.

Here the CDR3 reads CASSAQTPRNTEAFF. CDR3 DNA: TGTGCCAGCAGCGCCCAGACTCCGAGGAACACTGAAGCTTTCTTT. V gene TRBV11-2 combines with J gene TRBJ1-1; D not certain. This CDR3 is 15 amino acids long. V lost 5 bases to trimming and J lost 1 base, with 14 bases between them. Germline V gene lookup returns CDR1 SGHAT and CDR2 FQNNGV.